The source of this T cell receptor (beta chain) is a study of PD-1 blockade in classical Hodgkin lymphoma. Overall study findings and caveats: Complete responders' diversity at baseline resembled that of newly diagnosed patients.

Germline V gene lookup returns CDR1 MGHDK and CDR2 SYGVNS. The CDR3 spans 16 residues. The junction had 10 bases not matched to a gene; V was cut back by 1 base and J by 7 bases. Brentuximab vedotin exposure varied, and every patient relapsed after autologous stem cell transplantation. This clone was seen more than once but under ten times. Antigen unknown. Clones were read by immunoSEQ multiplex PCR, and TCRdb kept only the in-frame ones, dropping some. This sample has 20,000 to 25,000 clones, with about 86% found just once. The chain uses TRBV25-1 and TRBJ2-1; 7 positions match TRBD1. This specimen was peripheral blood mononuclear cells (PBMCs), taken before the second cycle of nivolumab. The clonotype was recovered from a human donor with classical Hodgkin lymphoma. The CDR3 region is CASSESRGLGLNEQFF. CDR3 DNA: TGTGCCAGCAGTGAATCGAGGGGGCTAGGGTTGAATGAGCAGTTCTTC.